The 11 T cell receptor beta chains below were found in one sample sequenced in a study of cytomegalovirus exposure and HLA in healthy donors (dated by TCRdb to between 2016 and 2019). The library was built by means of the immunoSEQ multiplex PCR assay. A mixture of 60 forward primers for TCR Vbeta segments and 13 reverse primers for TCR Jbeta segments was used in the multiplex PCR. TCRdb obtained this table from immuneACCESS and retained in-frame rearrangements with V and J assigned. These tables miss some clones; where compared with another copy, unresolved V genes account for less than half of the shortfall, and the remainder is unexplained. This sample holds around 150,000 clones; approximately 77% were observed only once. The ten largest clones capture about 1.3% of the sample. Sequenced material: PBMCs. Receptor source: a man aged 18 to 30 in good health and CMV-seronegative.

The V and J genes are TRBV10-1 and TRBJ2-2; D gene ambiguous. Trimming cost V 3 bases and J 1 base, with 12 bases left between them. CDR1 WNHNN and CDR2 SYGVQD come from the germline V gene (reference sequence). CDR3 length: 16 residues. The CDR3 loop reads CASSESRSGNTGELFF. DNA for the CDR3: TGCGCCAGCAGTGAAAGTCGATCGGGGAACACCGGGGAGCTGTTTTTT.

The chain joins TRBV4-3 to TRBJ1-5; D is uncertain. Trimming left V 4 bases short and J 6 bases short, with 10 bases between. This CDR3 contains 13 residues. CDR1 and CDR2 (germline): LGHNA, YSLEER. CDR3 loop: CASSPYSGQPQHF. The DNA for the CDR3 is TGCGCCAGCAGCCCCTATAGTGGTCAGCCCCAGCATTTT.

The chain links TRBV5-4 to TRBJ2-7; TRBD2 might be the D (5 bases). Germline CDR1 reads SGHNT; CDR2 reads YYREEE (reference sequence). The V and J ends lost 0 bases and 3 bases respectively, with 10 bases between them. This CDR3 comprises 14 residues. CDR3 amino acids: CASSLGGRVYEQYF. CDR3 bases: TGTGCCAGCAGCTTGGGAGGGCGGGTCTACGAGCAGTACTTC.

The chain carries TRBV27 and TRBJ2-5; D possibly corresponds to TRBD2 (5 bases). V lost 1 base, J lost 5 bases, and 11 bases lay in between. The CDR3 length is 14 residues. Germline values: CDR1 MNHEY, CDR2 SMNVEV (reference sequence). CDR3 protein: CASSLFLGGETQYF. Written as DNA, the CDR3 is TGTGCCAGCAGTTTATTTCTAGGCGGGGAGACCCAGTACTTC.

This chain connects TRBV9 to TRBJ2-7; possible D gene TRBD1, 6 bases. CDR1 and CDR2 (germline): SGDLS, YYNGEE. The CDR3 has 15 residues. The V and J ends lost 3 bases and 4 bases respectively, with 17 bases between them. CDR3 in DNA: TGTGCCAGCAGCGCAGGACCCGGGACACTTTACGAGCAGTACTTC. This codes for CASSAGPGTLYEQYF.

In its sample, this clone was seen a few times. This chain joins TRBV9 and TRBJ2-7, with 9 bases lining up with TRBD1. The CDR3 is 14 residues long. CDR1 is SGDLS and CDR2 is YYNGEE in the germline V gene. The V gene end was trimmed by 3 bases and the J gene end by 5 bases; junction bases not matched to a gene: 6. The CDR3 loop reads CASSADRGRDEQYF. The CDR3 nucleotides are TGTGCCAGCAGCGCCGACAGGGGGAGGGACGAGCAGTACTTC. Full variable domain (missing parts from reference TRBV9 and TRBJ2-7): DSGVTQTPKHLITATGQRVTLRCSPRSGDLSVYWYQQSLDQGLQFLIQYYNGEERAKGNILERFSAQQFPDLHSELNLSSLELGDSALYFCASSADRGRDEQYFGPGTRLTVT.

The chain employs TRBV6-5 and TRBJ1-1, with D perhaps TRBD1 (6 bases). With 6 bases removed from V and 2 bases from J, the gap between germline ends came to 10 bases. Germline values: CDR1 MNHEY, CDR2 SVGAGI. This CDR3 spans 13 amino acids. The chain's CDR3 is CASRRTANTEAFF. The CDR3 DNA is TGTGCCAGCAGGAGGACAGCTAACACTGAAGCTTTCTTT.

V is TRBV7-2 and J is TRBJ2-7, with TRBD2 as a possible D gene (6 bases). The length of the CDR3 is 14 residues. Germline-derived CDR1 and CDR2 are SGHTA and FQGNSA. Trimming pared 7 bases from V and 3 bases from J, leaving 16 bases between. The CDR3 region has the DNA TGTGCCAGCACCCCCGGGACTGCGCACTACGAGCAGTACTTC. It is translated as CASTPGTAHYEQYF.

This clone was counted only a few times. The chain links TRBV29-1 to TRBJ2-3; 10 bases fit TRBD2. Germline V lookup: CDR1 SQVTM, CDR2 ANQGSEA. The CDR3 is 14 residues long. Trimming removed 0 bases from V and 6 bases from J; junction bases left unmatched: 3. The CDR3 DNA is TGCAGCGTTGAAGATAGCGGGGGGTTGGATACGCAGTATTTT. Amino acid sequence: CSVEDSGGLDTQYF.

The chain joins TRBV4-3 to TRBJ2-3; D unclear. Germline V CDR1 and CDR2: LGHNA, YSLEER. Trimming stripped 4 bases from V and 3 bases from J, with 8 bases between. There are 13 residues in the CDR3. The CDR3 region has the DNA TGCGCCAGCAGCCTCATCCGGACAGATACGCAGTATTTT. This codes for CASSLIRTDTQYF.

The chain uses TRBV7-6 and TRBJ1-1, with 9 nucleotides matching TRBD1. Per the germline V gene, CDR1 is SGHVS and CDR2 is FNYEAQ. Trimming removed 1 base from V and 1 base from J; junction bases left unmatched: 1. The CDR3 totals 15 residues. In DNA form, the CDR3 reads TGTGCCAGCAGCTTAGGGACAGGGGCGAACACTGAAGCTTTCTTT. Translated, it gives CASSLGTGANTEAFF.